These T cell receptor beta chains were read from a single sample in a study of tumor and adjacent non-tumor tissue in lung cancer. TCRdb redid the calling of the multiplex PCR reads with MiXCR, one entry per CDR3 protein. This sample yields tens of thousands of distinct CDR3 sequences, of which approximately 79% are seen a single time; roughly 14% belongs to the top ten. Sequences were obtained from lung tumor tissue. All receptors derive from a woman aged 45-60 years with non-small cell lung cancer. CDR3s include the opening cysteine and the closing phenylalanine or tryptophan. The D gene is left open where the match is weak. The size entry is marked missing in some rows and otherwise reads once, few, many or a size class.

CDR3nt: TGCAGTGCTTGTCCCAGCGGGAGAGCCAACGAGCAGTATTTC; CDR3aa: CSACPSGRANEQYF; v_gene: TRBV20-1; d_gene: TRBD2; j_gene: TRBJ2-7; abundance: .
CDR3nt: TGCAGCGTTGAAGGGTCTGGGGGATCGAACTATGGCTACACCTTC; CDR3aa: CSVEGSGGSNYGYTF; v_gene: TRBV29-1; d_gene: .; j_gene: TRBJ1-2; abundance: medium-sized
CDR3nt: TGTGCCAGCAACGGATGGGCTGACAATCAGCCCCAGCATTTT; CDR3aa: CASNGWADNQPQHF; v_gene: TRBV6-2/TRBV6-3; d_gene: .; j_gene: TRBJ1-5; abundance: once
CDR3nt: TGCGCCATCAGCCAAGATCGGAGAGAGAAACTGTTTTTT; CDR3aa: CAISQDRREKLFF; v_gene: TRBV4-3; d_gene: .; j_gene: TRBJ1-4; abundance: .
CDR3nt: TGTGCCAGCAACTTAGTACGGGGCGTAACCTACGAGCATTACTTC; CDR3aa: CASNLVRGVTYEHYF; v_gene: TRBV11-2; d_gene: .; j_gene: TRBJ2-7; abundance: .
CDR3nt: TGTGCCAGCTTTAATAGCAGGGGCAATGAGCAGTTCTTC; CDR3aa: CASFNSRGNEQFF; v_gene: TRBV28; d_gene: .; j_gene: TRBJ2-1; abundance: once
CDR3nt: TGTGCCAGCAGAAGGGACAGTCGGACTTACGAGCGGTACTTC; CDR3aa: CASRRDSRTYERYF; v_gene: TRBV6-5; d_gene: TRBD1; j_gene: TRBJ2-7; abundance: .
CDR3nt: TGTGCCAGCATCCCGGTGACGCCACAAGAGACCCAGTACTTC; CDR3aa: CASIPVTPQETQYF; v_gene: TRBV28; d_gene: .; j_gene: TRBJ2-5; abundance: .
CDR3nt: TGCAGGGTTGAAGAGATCGGGACAGTCTACTTC; CDR3aa: CRVEEIGTVYF; v_gene: TRBV29-1; d_gene: TRBD1; j_gene: TRBJ1-2; abundance: .
CDR3nt: TGTGCCAACAGCTTAGATAAGGGGCTAGCCTCCACAGATACACGGTATTTT; CDR3aa: CANSLDKGLASTDTRYF; v_gene: TRBV11-2; d_gene: .; j_gene: TRBJ2-3; abundance: once
CDR3nt: TGCGCCAGCAGCCAAATTGAACAGGGAGAGACCCGGTACTTC; CDR3aa: CASSQIEQGETRYF; v_gene: TRBV4-1; d_gene: .; j_gene: TRBJ2-5; abundance: .
CDR3nt: TGTGCCAGCATCCCAGAGGACGGGGGTAGCTCCTACAATGAGCAGTTCTTC; CDR3aa: CASIPEDGGSSYNEQFF; v_gene: TRBV11-2; d_gene: .; j_gene: TRBJ2-1; abundance: .
CDR3nt: TGTGCCAGCAGCTTGGGACACTACTGGCAGTTTTTC; CDR3aa: CASSLGHYWQFF; v_gene: TRBV11-2; d_gene: .; j_gene: TRBJ2-1; abundance: few
CDR3nt: TGTGCCAGTGGCTGGGACTTTAACACCGGGAAGCTGTTTTTT; CDR3aa: CASGWDFNTGKLFF; v_gene: TRBV6-5; d_gene: .; j_gene: TRBJ2-2; abundance: .
CDR3nt: TGCTGCGTCACGACAGGGTCGGACACTGAAGCTTTCTTT; CDR3aa: CCVTTGSDTEAFF; v_gene: TRBV29-1; d_gene: TRBD1; j_gene: TRBJ1-1; abundance: once
CDR3nt: TGCGCCAGCAACCACCGGGACAGGGGATCTGGCTATGGCTACACCTTC; CDR3aa: CASNHRDRGSGYGYTF; v_gene: TRBV6-6; d_gene: TRBD1; j_gene: TRBJ1-2; abundance: .
CDR3nt: TGTGTCAGCAGTTTTACAGGCGGGAGGGTCCCTATCCACGAGCAGTACTTC; CDR3aa: CVSSFTGGRVPIHEQYF; v_gene: TRBV6-2/TRBV6-3; d_gene: TRBD2; j_gene: TRBJ2-7; abundance: .
CDR3nt: TGCAGTGCTAGGCGGGGAATGACTAATGAAAAACTGTTTTTT; CDR3aa: CSARRGMTNEKLFF; v_gene: TRBV20-1; d_gene: .; j_gene: TRBJ1-4; abundance: .
CDR3nt: TGCACCAGCAGAGAACAGCGGGTCTCCTACAATGAGCAGTTCTTC; CDR3aa: CTSREQRVSYNEQFF; v_gene: TRBV4-1; d_gene: .; j_gene: TRBJ2-1; abundance: .
CDR3nt: TGCAGCGGGACTAGCTGGAGTTCCGGGGAACTGTTTTTT; CDR3aa: CSGTSWSSGELFF; v_gene: TRBV29-1; d_gene: TRBD2; j_gene: TRBJ2-2; abundance: .
CDR3nt: TGTGCCAGCAACTCGATCCTGGGACAGGGGGTAAATTCACCCCTCCAGTTT; CDR3aa: CASNSILGQGVNSPLQF; v_gene: TRBV7-9; d_gene: TRBD1; j_gene: TRBJ1-6; abundance: .
CDR3nt: TGCAGGGGGACAGCAGTATTGAACACTGAAGCTTTCTTT; CDR3aa: CRGTAVLNTEAFF; v_gene: TRBV20-1; d_gene: TRBD1; j_gene: TRBJ1-1; abundance: .
CDR3nt: TGTGCCAGCAGTGGACAGAGGGCTGTGACCTGGGAGCTGTTTTTT; CDR3aa: CASSGQRAVTWELFF; v_gene: TRBV12-3/TRBV12-4; d_gene: .; j_gene: TRBJ2-2; abundance: .
CDR3nt: TGCAGCCCGTCGCTAGCGGCGCCCTATAATGAGCAGTACTTC; CDR3aa: CSPSLAAPYNEQYF; v_gene: TRBV20-1; d_gene: TRBD2; j_gene: TRBJ2-7; abundance: .
CDR3nt: TGCAGTGCTACCTGGAACGCGAACGAGCAGTACTTC; CDR3aa: CSATWNANEQYF; v_gene: TRBV20-1; d_gene: .; j_gene: TRBJ2-7; abundance: .
CDR3nt: TGCACCAGCAAGCAAGGAACCCACTCCTCCTACGAGCAGTACTTC; CDR3aa: CTSKQGTHSSYEQYF; v_gene: TRBV4-1; d_gene: .; j_gene: TRBJ2-7; abundance: .